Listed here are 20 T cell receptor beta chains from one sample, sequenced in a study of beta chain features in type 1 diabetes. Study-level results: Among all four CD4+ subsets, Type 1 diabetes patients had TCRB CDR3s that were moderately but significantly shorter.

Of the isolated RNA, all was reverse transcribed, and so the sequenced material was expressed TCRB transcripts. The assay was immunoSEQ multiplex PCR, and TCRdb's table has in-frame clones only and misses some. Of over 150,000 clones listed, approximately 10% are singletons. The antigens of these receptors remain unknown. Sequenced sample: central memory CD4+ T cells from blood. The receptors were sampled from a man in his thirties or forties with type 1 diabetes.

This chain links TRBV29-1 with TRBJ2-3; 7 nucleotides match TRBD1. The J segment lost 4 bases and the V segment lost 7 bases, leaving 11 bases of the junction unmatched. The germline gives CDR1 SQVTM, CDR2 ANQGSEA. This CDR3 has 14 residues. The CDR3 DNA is TGCAGCGGAGGAACAGGGGTCGGCCCAGATACGCAGTATTTT. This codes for CSGGTGVGPDTQYF.

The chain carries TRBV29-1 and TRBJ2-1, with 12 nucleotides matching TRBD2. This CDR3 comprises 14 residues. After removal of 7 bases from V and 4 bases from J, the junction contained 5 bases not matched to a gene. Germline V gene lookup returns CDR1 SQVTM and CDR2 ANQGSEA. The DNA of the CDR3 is TGCAGCGCCCAACTAGCGGGGGGTTACAATGAGCAGTTCTTC. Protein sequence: CSAQLAGGYNEQFF.

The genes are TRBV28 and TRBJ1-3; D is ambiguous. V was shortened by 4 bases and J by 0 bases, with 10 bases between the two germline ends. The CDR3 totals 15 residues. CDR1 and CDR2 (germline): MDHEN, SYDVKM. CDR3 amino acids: CASSSRRSSGNTIYF. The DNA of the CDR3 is TGTGCCAGCAGTTCTCGACGGAGCTCTGGAAACACCATATATTTT.

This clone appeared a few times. This CDR3 reads CASAGRGSETQYF. In nucleotides, the CDR3 is TGTGCCAGTGCGGGGCGCGGGAGTGAGACCCAGTACTTC. The J gene is TRBJ2-5, the V gene TRBV19; 7 nucleotides align to TRBD2. Germline V gene sequence: CDR1 LNHDA, CDR2 SQIVND (reference sequence). J lost 5 bases, V lost 8 bases, and 8 bases had no gene match. The CDR3 runs to 13 residues.

CDR3 DNA sequence: TGTGCCAGCCAAAGCAGGGTGAACACCGGGGAGCTGTTTTTT. Translating gives CASQSRVNTGELFF. The V gene is TRBV11-2, the J gene TRBJ2-2, with a tentative D call TRBD1 (5 bases). The CDR3 length is 14 residues. The germline gives CDR1 SGHAT, CDR2 FQNNGV. V lost 8 bases and J 1 base, leaving 11 bases between the germline ends. The whole variable domain, filled in from reference TRBV11-2 and TRBJ2-2, reads EAGVAQSPRYKIIEKRQSVAFWCNPISGHATLYWYQQILGQGPKLLIQFQNNGVVDDSQLPKDRFSAERLKGVDSTLKIQPAKLEDSAVYLCASQSRVNTGELFFGEGSRLTVL.

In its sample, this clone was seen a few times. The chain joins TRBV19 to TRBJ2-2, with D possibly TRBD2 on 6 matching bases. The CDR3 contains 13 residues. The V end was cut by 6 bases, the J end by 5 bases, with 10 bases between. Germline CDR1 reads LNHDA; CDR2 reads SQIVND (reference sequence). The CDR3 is CASSGSYTGELFF. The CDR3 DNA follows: TGTGCCAGTAGCGGGAGCTATACCGGGGAGCTGTTTTTT.

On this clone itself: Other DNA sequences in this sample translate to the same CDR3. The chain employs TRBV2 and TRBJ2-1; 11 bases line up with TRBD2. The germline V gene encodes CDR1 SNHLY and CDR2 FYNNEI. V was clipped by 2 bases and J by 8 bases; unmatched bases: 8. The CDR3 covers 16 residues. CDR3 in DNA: TGTGCCAGCAGTGAACGGCTAGCGGGAGGCGGGGATGAGCAGTTCTTC. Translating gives CASSERLAGGGDEQFF.

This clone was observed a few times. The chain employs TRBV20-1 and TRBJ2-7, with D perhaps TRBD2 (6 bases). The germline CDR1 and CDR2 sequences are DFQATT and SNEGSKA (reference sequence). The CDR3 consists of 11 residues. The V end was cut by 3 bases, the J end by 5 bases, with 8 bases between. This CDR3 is CSASGSHEQYF. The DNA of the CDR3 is TGCAGTGCTAGCGGGAGTCACGAGCAGTACTTC.

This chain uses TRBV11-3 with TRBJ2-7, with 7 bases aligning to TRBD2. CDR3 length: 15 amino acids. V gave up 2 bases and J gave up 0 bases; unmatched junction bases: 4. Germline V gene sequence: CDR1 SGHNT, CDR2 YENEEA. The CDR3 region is CASSLMSGGSYEQYF. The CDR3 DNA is TGTGCCAGCAGCTTAATGTCGGGGGGCTCCTACGAGCAGTACTTC.

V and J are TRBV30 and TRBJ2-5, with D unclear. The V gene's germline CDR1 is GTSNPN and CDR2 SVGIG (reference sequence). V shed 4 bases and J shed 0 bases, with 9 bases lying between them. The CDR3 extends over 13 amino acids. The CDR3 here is CAWTAVYQETQYF. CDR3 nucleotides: TGTGCCTGGACCGCGGTGTACCAAGAGACCCAGTACTTC.

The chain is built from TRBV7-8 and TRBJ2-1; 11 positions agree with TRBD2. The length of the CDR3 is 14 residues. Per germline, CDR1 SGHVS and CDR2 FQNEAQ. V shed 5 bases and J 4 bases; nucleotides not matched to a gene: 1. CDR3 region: CASSRTSGYNEQFF. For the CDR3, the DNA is TGTGCCAGCAGCCGGACTAGCGGGTACAATGAGCAGTTCTTC.

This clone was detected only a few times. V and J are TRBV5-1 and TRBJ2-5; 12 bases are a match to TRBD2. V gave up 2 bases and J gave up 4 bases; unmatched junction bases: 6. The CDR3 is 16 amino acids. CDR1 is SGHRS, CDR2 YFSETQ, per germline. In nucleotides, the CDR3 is TGCGCCAGCAGCTTCACACCGGGACTAGCGGGAGAGACCCAGTACTTC. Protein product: CASSFTPGLAGETQYF.

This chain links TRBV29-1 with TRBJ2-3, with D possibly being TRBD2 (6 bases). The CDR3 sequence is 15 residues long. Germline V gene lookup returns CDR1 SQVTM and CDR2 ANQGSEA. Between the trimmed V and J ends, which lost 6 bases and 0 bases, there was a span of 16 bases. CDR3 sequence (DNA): TGCAGCGTCAAGGGACTCCTCGCTAGCACAGATACGCAGTATTTT. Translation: CSVKGLLASTDTQYF.

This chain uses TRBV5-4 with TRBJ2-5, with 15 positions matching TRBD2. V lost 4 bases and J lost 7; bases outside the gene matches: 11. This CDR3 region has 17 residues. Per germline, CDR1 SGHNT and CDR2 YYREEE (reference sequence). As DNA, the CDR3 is TGTGCCAGCAGCGACGGACTAGCGGGGGGGAGTATGGCGACCCAGTACTTC. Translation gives CASSDGLAGGSMATQYF.

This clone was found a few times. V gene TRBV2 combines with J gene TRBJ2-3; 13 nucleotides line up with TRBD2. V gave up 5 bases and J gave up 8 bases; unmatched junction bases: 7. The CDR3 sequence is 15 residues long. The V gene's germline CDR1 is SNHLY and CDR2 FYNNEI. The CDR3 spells CASSLLAGGPSTQYF. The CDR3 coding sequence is TGTGCCAGCAGTTTACTAGCGGGAGGGCCTTCTACGCAGTATTTT.

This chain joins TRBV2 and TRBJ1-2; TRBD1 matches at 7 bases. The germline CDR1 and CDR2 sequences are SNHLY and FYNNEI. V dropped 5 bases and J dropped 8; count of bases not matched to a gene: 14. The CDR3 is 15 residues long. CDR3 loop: CASSPRGQGVGGYTF. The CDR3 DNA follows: TGTGCCAGCAGTCCCAGAGGCCAGGGGGTCGGAGGCTACACCTTC.

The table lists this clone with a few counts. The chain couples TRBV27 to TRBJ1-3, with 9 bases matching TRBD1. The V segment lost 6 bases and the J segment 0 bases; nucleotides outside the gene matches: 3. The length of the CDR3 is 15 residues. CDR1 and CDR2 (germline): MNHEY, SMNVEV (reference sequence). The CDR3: CASSPTGGSGNTIYF. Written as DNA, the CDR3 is TGTGCCAGCAGCCCGACAGGGGGCTCTGGAAACACCATATATTTT.

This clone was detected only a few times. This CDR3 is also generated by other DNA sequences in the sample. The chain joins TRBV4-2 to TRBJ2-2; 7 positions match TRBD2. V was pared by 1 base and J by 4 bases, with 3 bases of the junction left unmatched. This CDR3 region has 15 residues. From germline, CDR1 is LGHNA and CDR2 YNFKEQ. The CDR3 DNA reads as TGTGCCAGCAGCCAAGGCGGGGGAGGCACCGGGGAGCTGTTTTTT. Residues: CASSQGGGGTGELFF.

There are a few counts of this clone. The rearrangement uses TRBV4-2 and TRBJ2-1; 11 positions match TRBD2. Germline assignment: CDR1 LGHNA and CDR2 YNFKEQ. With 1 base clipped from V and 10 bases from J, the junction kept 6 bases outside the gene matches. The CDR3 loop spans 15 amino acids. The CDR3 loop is CASSQGALAGGEQFF. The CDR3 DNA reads TGTGCCAGCAGCCAAGGGGCGCTAGCGGGAGGAGAGCAGTTCTTC.

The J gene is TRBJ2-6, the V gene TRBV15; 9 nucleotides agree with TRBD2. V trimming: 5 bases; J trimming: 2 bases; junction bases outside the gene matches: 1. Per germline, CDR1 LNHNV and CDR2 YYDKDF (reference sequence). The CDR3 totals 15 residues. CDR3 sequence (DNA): TGTGCCACCAGCGCGGGGGGGGCTGGGGCCAACGTCCTGACTTTC. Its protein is CATSAGGAGANVLTF.